This T cell receptor (beta chain) is drawn from a study of cytomegalovirus exposure and HLA in healthy donors. The V gene end was trimmed by 3 bases and the J gene end by 6 bases; junction bases not matched to a gene: 5. The CDR3 has 15 amino acids. Germline V CDR1 and CDR2: MDHEN, SYDVKM. The PCR was carried out with 60 Vbeta primers and 13 Jbeta primers. Produced via immunoSEQ multiplex PCR; TCRdb's table is partial and in-frame only. The profile covers fewer than 150,000 clones, with roughly 80% appearing a single time and more than 0.95% taken by the ten largest. The sequenced sample consisted of PBMCs. V is TRBV28 and J is TRBJ2-1; 10 nucleotides match TRBD2. This receptor was identified in a man aged 45 to 65 in good health and CMV-seronegative. DNA for the CDR3: TGTGCCAGCAGTTTGCTAGCGGGAGTAGGCAATGAGCAGTTCTTC. Amino acid sequence: CASSLLAGVGNEQFF.